The 23 T cell receptor beta chains given below trace back to one sample, sequenced in a study of T cell repertoires in cytomegalovirus infection. Via MiXCR, TCRdb re-called the reads, giving one row per CDR3 protein. In the table there are more than 650,000 distinct CDR3 sequences, less than 40% of which are singletons. Sequencing was done on a sample of PBMCs. The receptor source for this set is a human donor in good health (CMV status not recorded). Some clones in this sample may be carry-over from other donors' samples.

This clonotype was observed a handful of times. The rearrangement uses TRBV6-6 and TRBJ1-4; weak D call: TRBD1 (5 bases). This CDR3 spans 13 amino acids. Germline CDR1 reads MNHNY; CDR2 reads SVGAGI (reference sequence). V lost 2 bases to trimming and J lost 8 bases, with 9 bases between them. CDR3 nucleotide sequence: TGTGCCAGCAGTTACGGGGGAGGGGAAAAACTGTTTTTT. As protein: CASSYGGGEKLFF.

This clonotype showed up just a few times. CDR3 loop: CASSLPPPSPLHF. CDR3 in DNA: TGTGCCAGCAGTTTACCCCCCCCATCACCCCTCCACTTT. J is TRBJ1-6 and V is TRBV28, with unresolved D. This CDR3 spans 13 amino acids. The germline V gene encodes CDR1 MDHEN and CDR2 SYDVKM. Trimming removed 2 bases from V and 10 bases from J, with 9 bases in between.

The V gene is TRBV7-1, the J gene TRBJ1-1; D possibly corresponds to TRBD1 (6 bases). TRBV7-1 belongs to the ORF category, with a function that is uncertain. V lost 5 bases to trimming and J lost 5 bases, with 21 bases between them. This CDR3 is built from 16 residues. The CDR3 DNA follows: TGTGCCAGCAGCCCGACAGGTGGCGGGGCAGGAACTGAAGCTTTCTTT. Its translation: CASSPTGGGAGTEAFF.

The chain uses TRBV6-6 and TRBJ1-4; 8 nucleotides agree with TRBD1. Trimming took 2 bases from V and 8 from J; bases not matched to a gene: 7. This CDR3 has 15 amino acids. CDR1 and CDR2 (germline): MNHNY, SVGAGI (reference sequence). The CDR3 loop is CASSYLQGAGEKLFF. The CDR3 DNA sequence: TGTGCCAGCAGTTACCTTCAGGGGGCTGGGGAAAAACTGTTTTTT.

The rearrangement links TRBV6-2 or TRBV6-3 to TRBJ1-5; D remains ambiguous. Germline V gene sequence: CDR1 MNHEY, CDR2 SVGEGT. V was pared by 6 bases and J by 6 bases, with 12 bases between. The CDR3 covers 13 residues. CDR3 DNA sequence: TGTGCCAGCAGCTACGAGGGTGTTCAGCCCCAGCATTTT. Amino acids: CASSYEGVQPQHF.

This clonotype was seen more than once but under ten times. The V and J genes are TRBV28 and TRBJ1-5; TRBD1 matches at 7 bases. The V segment lost 4 bases and the J segment 7 bases; nucleotides outside the gene matches: 13. Germline V gene sequence: CDR1 MDHEN, CDR2 SYDVKM. The CDR3 covers 16 residues. CDR3 in amino acids: CASSYRDRESRQPQHF. The CDR3 DNA follows: TGTGCCAGCAGTTATAGAGACAGGGAATCAAGGCAGCCCCAGCATTTT.

The CDR3 bases are TGTGCCACCAGTGCCCTGGGGGACAGAGCATACGAGCAGTACTTC. Translated, it gives CATSALGDRAYEQYF. V usage is TRBV24-1 and J usage is TRBJ2-7, with 7 bases fitting TRBD1. Trimming at V came to 5 bases and at J to 4 bases, leaving 10 bases not matched to a gene. CDR3 length equals 15 residues. Per germline, CDR1 KGHDR and CDR2 SFDVKD.

This clonotype has a handful of counts. The V call is TRBV9, the J call TRBJ1-2; D not certain. The ends were cut back, 4 bases at V and 0 bases at J, with 19 bases in the middle. This CDR3 has 17 residues. Germline V CDR1 and CDR2: SGDLS, YYNGEE. The CDR3 spells CASSLNPVTEANYGYTF. As DNA, the CDR3 is TGTGCCAGCAGCCTCAATCCCGTCACCGAAGCTAACTATGGCTACACCTTC.

Details on this clonotype: This may come from a read error, since a much larger clone is one base off. Likely a read error: the CDR3 ends without its conserved phenylalanine or tryptophan. The V gene is TRBV12-3 or TRBV12-4, the J gene TRBJ1-5; D is unresolved. The germline V and J ends were trimmed by 6 bases and 12 bases, with 12 bases remaining between them. CDR3 length: 11 residues. CDR3 bases: TGTGCCAGCAGCCCCGACGTACACCAGCATTGT. Translated: CASSPDVHQHC.

The genes are TRBV5-1 and TRBJ1-1, with no clear D. CDR1 is SGHRS and CDR2 is YFSETQ in the germline V gene. V was clipped by 4 bases and J by 0 bases, with 34 bases between them. The CDR3 has 22 amino acids. In DNA form, the CDR3 reads TGCGCCAGCAGCCTCGACCGGGTAAGCCTTCAGGCGCCCATCCCCATGAACACTGAAGCTTTCTTT. Its protein is CASSLDRVSLQAPIPMNTEAFF. The full variable domain, in which reference TRBV5-1 and TRBJ1-1 provide the parts outside the CDR3, is KAGVTQTPRYLIKTRGQQVTLSCSPISGHRSVSWYQQTPGQGLQFLFEYFSETQRNKGNFPGRFSGRQFSNSRSEMNVSTLELGDSALYLCASSLDRVSLQAPIPMNTEAFFGQGTRLTVV.

This chain links TRBV19 with TRBJ2-5; a possible D gene is TRBD2 (7 bases). There are 15 residues in the CDR3. The germline CDR1 and CDR2 sequences are LNHDA and SQIVND (reference sequence). The CDR3 sequence: CATRPGGAILETQYF. DNA of the CDR3: TGTGCAACCCGACCGGGGGGCGCGATTTTAGAGACCCAGTACTTC.

V gene TRBV12-3 or TRBV12-4 combines with J gene TRBJ2-1, with D unresolved. The CDR3 extends over 13 amino acids. V lost 5 bases and J 7 bases, leaving 12 bases between the germline ends. The CDR3 protein is CASSEQGKNEQFF. CDR3 sequence (DNA): TGTGCCAGCAGTGAACAAGGGAAGAATGAGCAGTTCTTC.

The rearrangement uses TRBV28 and TRBJ1-2; D call uncertain. This CDR3 is 15 amino acids long. Germline V lookup: CDR1 MDHEN, CDR2 SYDVKM. V was shortened by 6 bases and J by 4 bases, with 18 bases between the two germline ends. The CDR3 DNA reads as TGTGCCAGCAGCCCGGGAACACCTCTTAGCTATGGCTACACCTTC. Its protein is CASSPGTPLSYGYTF.

V is TRBV14 and J is TRBJ1-4; TRBD1 agrees at 7 bases. The CDR3 extends over 16 amino acids. With V trimmed by 1 base and J by 7 bases, 9 bases remained unmatched. Germline-derived CDR1 and CDR2 are SGHDN and FVKESK. The CDR3 bases are TGTGCCAGCAGCCAAGGTTTCAGGGGGAAAGGTGAAAAACTGTTTTTT. Its protein product is CASSQGFRGKGEKLFF.

The genes are TRBV28 and TRBJ2-1, with D perhaps given as TRBD1 or TRBD2 (5 bases each). The CDR3 has 15 residues. Trimming removed 5 bases at V and 10 bases at J, with 21 bases between. In germline, CDR1 is MDHEN, CDR2 SYDVKM. The CDR3 spells CASSVSGTPREEQFF. CDR3 coding DNA: TGTGCCAGCAGTGTCTCCGGGACCCCCCGGGAAGAGCAGTTCTTC.

The V and J genes are TRBV6-6 and TRBJ1-4, with a weak D call TRBD1 (6 bases). The V end lost 0 bases, the J end lost 6 bases, and 14 bases lay between the germline ends. CDR1 is MNHNY and CDR2 is SVGAGI in the germline V gene (reference sequence). The CDR3 consists of 16 residues. The CDR3 sequence is CASSYSQGPYYEKLFF. The CDR3, as DNA: TGTGCCAGCAGTTACTCACAGGGACCATACTATGAAAAACTGTTTTTT.

The chain's CDR3 is CASSSQQQPQHF. The CDR3 region has the DNA TGTGCCAGCAGCTCCCAGCAACAGCCCCAGCATTTT. The V and J genes are TRBV5-6 and TRBJ1-5; no reliable D call. The V gene's germline CDR1 is SGHDT and CDR2 YYEEEE. This CDR3 contains 12 residues. V lost 3 bases and J 7 bases, leaving 8 bases between the germline ends.

This clonotype was detected ten times or more. The chain combines TRBV7-3 with TRBJ1-1; D remains unclear. The CDR3 is 13 residues long. Germline CDR1 reads SGHTA; CDR2 reads FQGTGA. Trimming pared 5 bases from V and 0 bases from J, leaving 7 bases between. The CDR3: CASSPRMNTEAFF. The CDR3 DNA sequence: TGTGCCAGCAGCCCAAGGATGAACACTGAAGCTTTCTTT.

The rearrangement joins TRBV28 to TRBJ1-6; D may be TRBD1 (6 bases). V lost 6 bases to trimming and J lost 9 bases, with 18 bases between them. The germline CDR1 and CDR2 sequences are MDHEN and SYDVKM. The CDR3 is made up of 15 amino acids. The chain's CDR3 is CASRHPGARCSPLHF. The CDR3 nucleotides are TGTGCCAGCAGACACCCGGGGGCGAGGTGTTCACCCCTCCACTTT.

A few counts support this clonotype. DNA for the CDR3: TGTGCCAGCAGCGCCGGGACAGATTTTTACAATGAGCAGTTCTTC. It encodes CASSAGTDFYNEQFF. The chain is built from TRBV7-2 and TRBJ2-1; 7 bases match TRBD1. Germline V lookup: CDR1 SGHTA, CDR2 FQGNSA. CDR3 size: 15 residues. V was clipped by 5 bases and J by 4 bases; unmatched bases: 8. The full variable domain, in which reference TRBV7-2 and TRBJ2-1 provide the parts outside the CDR3, is GAGVSQSPSNKVTEKGKDVELRCDPISGHTALYWYRQSLGQGLEFLIYFQGNSAPDKSGLPSDRFSAERTGGSVSTLTIQRTQQEDSAVYLCASSAGTDFYNEQFFGPGTRLTVL.

This clonotype was seen a few times. The chain combines TRBV7-2 with TRBJ2-7; TRBD2 aligns across 7 bases. The CDR3 totals 17 residues. V dropped 4 bases and J dropped 3; count of bases not matched to a gene: 15. Germline V gene data show CDR1 as SGHTA and CDR2 as FQGNSA. The CDR3 bases are TGTGCCAGCAGCTCCCGCCCCTGGCGGGAGCACCACTACGAGCAGTACTTC. The encoded protein is CASSSRPWREHHYEQYF.

The chain combines TRBV7-9 with TRBJ2-7; TRBD1 aligns across 8 bases. Germline V CDR1 and CDR2: SEHNR, FQNEAQ (reference sequence). CDR3 size: 16 residues. Trimming removed 0 bases from V and 0 bases from J; junction bases left unmatched: 4. This CDR3 reads CASSLAGQGNSYEQYF. The CDR3 DNA reads TGTGCCAGCAGCTTAGCTGGACAGGGCAACTCCTACGAGCAGTACTTC.

This clonotype has only a few counts. The chain uses TRBV27 and TRBJ2-3; 8 bases map to TRBD2. Trimming took 5 bases from V and 8 from J; bases not matched to a gene: 12. CDR1 and CDR2 from the germline V gene are MNHEY and SMNVEV (reference sequence). The CDR3 is 15 amino acids. The CDR3 DNA reads TGTGCCAGCAGTACGGGTCCCGGGGGGGCGCGTACGCAGTATTTT. The encoded protein is CASSTGPGGARTQYF.